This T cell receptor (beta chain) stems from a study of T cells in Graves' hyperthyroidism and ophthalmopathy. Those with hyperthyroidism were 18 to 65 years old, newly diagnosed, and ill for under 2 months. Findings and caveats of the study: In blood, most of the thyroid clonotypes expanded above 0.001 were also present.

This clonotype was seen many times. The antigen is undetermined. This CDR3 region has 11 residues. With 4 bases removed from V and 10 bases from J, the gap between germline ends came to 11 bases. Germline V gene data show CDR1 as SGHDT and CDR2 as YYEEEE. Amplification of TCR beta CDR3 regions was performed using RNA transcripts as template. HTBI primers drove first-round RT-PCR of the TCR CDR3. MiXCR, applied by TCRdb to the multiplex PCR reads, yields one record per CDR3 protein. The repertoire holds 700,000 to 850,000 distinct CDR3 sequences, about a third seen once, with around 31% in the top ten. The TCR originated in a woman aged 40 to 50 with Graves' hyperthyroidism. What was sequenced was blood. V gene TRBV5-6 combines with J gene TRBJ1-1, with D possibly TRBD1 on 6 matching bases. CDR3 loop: CASSQGLSAFF. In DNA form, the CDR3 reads TGTGCCAGCAGCCAGGGGTTATCAGCTTTCTTT.